This record concerns one T cell receptor (beta chain) sequence. This record comes from a study of blood T cell repertoires in COVID-19. Only in-frame clones appear in the TCRdb table, and some are missing; sequencing was by immunoSEQ multiplex PCR. This repertoire shows tens of thousands of clones, around four fifths found once; its top ten account for 2.5% to 3%. Germline trimming cut 6 bases from V and 5 bases from J; bases unmatched to any gene: 5. Looked up from germline, CDR1 is MNHEY and CDR2 is SVGEGT. This CDR3 region has 13 residues. The sequence was collected from a man at least 80 years old with active or convalescent COVID-19. The chain recombines TRBV6-2 or TRBV6-3 with TRBJ2-7; 9 nucleotides match TRBD1. The sequenced sample consisted of peripheral blood. CDR3: CASSRGQGNEQYF. The CDR3 DNA reads TGTGCCAGCAGCCGGGGACAGGGCAACGAGCAGTACTTC.